This T cell receptor (beta chain) is drawn from a study of vaccination effects on CD4 cells after COVID-19. Study-level background: It was two doses of either the BNT162b2 or mRNA-1273 vaccine that participants received. Study-wide points: Clones that were induced by infection or by vaccine showed marked contraction late after vaccination.

Following culture for approximately ten days, CD4+ T cells were isolated. The method was immunoSEQ multiplex PCR; TCRdb's version includes in-frame clones alone and lacks a portion of them. The sample includes 30,000 to 40,000 clones, over 80% of them seen just once. On this clone itself: The antigen is undetermined.

Trimming left V 5 bases short and J 0 bases short, with 13 bases between. CDR3 length equals 15 residues. Germline lookup yields CDR1 MRHNA and CDR2 SNTAGT. This receptor was taken from a human donor who received a COVID-19 vaccine. The gene calls are TRBV6-4 and TRBJ1-2; D ambiguous. Source: CD4+ T cells from PBMCs cultured without peptide, taken before COVID-19 vaccination. DNA of the CDR3: TGTGCCAGCAGTCTACGGGGTGACACTAACTATGGCTACACCTTC. Protein: CASSLRGDTNYGYTF.